The rows below give T cell receptor beta chains drawn from one sample of a study of blood T cell repertoires in COVID-19. TCRdb's copy holds only in-frame clones and misses some; the assay was immunoSEQ multiplex PCR. The data hold about 220,000 clones, with around four fifths observed a single time. Specimen: peripheral blood. These receptors all come from a woman aged 70 to 79 with COVID-19, enrolled during active disease. Each CDR3 is given with its conserved first and last residue. The order of the fields is D gene, clone size, J gene, CDR3 length, V gene, CDR3 protein, CDR3 DNA. D genes are given only for firm matches. Some rows have no size entry. The others give once, few or many, or a class for an expanded clone.

d_call: TRBD1
clone_size: NA
j_call: TRBJ2-1
cdr3_length: 12
v_call: TRBV10-1
cdr3_aa: CASSARQGEQFF
cdr3_nt: TGCGCCAGCAGTGCCCGACAGGGTGAGCAGTTCTTC

d_call: NA
clone_size: NA
j_call: TRBJ1-2
cdr3_length: 13
v_call: TRBV29-1
cdr3_aa: CSVRGSTDRSYTF
cdr3_nt: TGCAGCGTTAGAGGTTCAACCGACCGGAGCTACACCTTC

d_call: TRBD2
clone_size: NA
j_call: TRBJ2-1
cdr3_length: 15
v_call: TRBV19
cdr3_aa: CASSGTSGSYNEQFF
cdr3_nt: TGTGCCAGTAGTGGGACTAGCGGATCCTACAATGAGCAGTTCTTC

d_call: TRBD2
clone_size: NA
j_call: TRBJ2-7
cdr3_length: 15
v_call: TRBV7-9
cdr3_aa: CASSPHTAGDSEQYF
cdr3_nt: TGTGCCAGCAGCCCACATACGGCGGGAGATAGCGAGCAGTACTTC

d_call: NA
clone_size: NA
j_call: TRBJ2-3
cdr3_length: 15
v_call: TRBV5-1
cdr3_aa: CASSSTQGPADTQYF
cdr3_nt: TGCGCCAGCAGCTCCACACAGGGCCCGGCAGATACGCAGTATTTT

d_call: TRBD2
clone_size: NA
j_call: TRBJ2-1
cdr3_length: 14
v_call: TRBV24-1
cdr3_aa: CATSIGRAINEQFF
cdr3_nt: TGTGCCACCAGCATAGGGAGGGCCATCAATGAGCAGTTCTTC

d_call: TRBD2
clone_size: NA
j_call: TRBJ2-3
cdr3_length: 14
v_call: TRBV5-4
cdr3_aa: CASSLSGRTDTQYF
cdr3_nt: TGTGCCAGCAGCCTTAGCGGGAGGACAGATACGCAGTATTTT

d_call: NA
clone_size: NA
j_call: TRBJ1-1
cdr3_length: 13
v_call: TRBV7-9
cdr3_aa: CASSFSGNTEAFF
cdr3_nt: TGTGCCAGCAGCTTTTCGGGGAACACTGAAGCTTTCTTT

d_call: NA
clone_size: once
j_call: TRBJ2-1
cdr3_length: 15
v_call: TRBV15
cdr3_aa: CATSRATGSYNEQFF
cdr3_nt: TGTGCCACCAGCAGAGCTACGGGCTCCTACAATGAGCAGTTCTTC

d_call: TRBD1
clone_size: NA
j_call: TRBJ1-2
cdr3_length: 15
v_call: TRBV19
cdr3_aa: CASSIGQGPIYGYTF
cdr3_nt: TGTGCCAGTAGTATAGGACAGGGGCCGATCTATGGCTACACCTTC

d_call: TRBD1
clone_size: few
j_call: TRBJ1-2
cdr3_length: 15
v_call: TRBV28
cdr3_aa: CASSFRDRANYGYTF
cdr3_nt: TGTGCCAGCAGCTTCCGGGACAGGGCTAACTATGGCTACACCTTC

d_call: NA
clone_size: few
j_call: TRBJ1-1
cdr3_length: 14
v_call: TRBV18
cdr3_aa: CASSQGFMNTEAFF
cdr3_nt: TGTGCCAGCTCCCAGGGATTCATGAACACTGAAGCTTTCTTT

d_call: NA
clone_size: many
j_call: TRBJ1-5
cdr3_length: 14
v_call: TRBV28
cdr3_aa: CASNWGVKNQPQHF
cdr3_nt: TGTGCCAGCAACTGGGGAGTCAAGAATCAGCCCCAGCATTTT

d_call: NA
clone_size: NA
j_call: TRBJ1-1
cdr3_length: 13
v_call: TRBV6-5
cdr3_aa: CATRGYYGTEAFF
cdr3_nt: TGTGCCACCCGGGGTTACTATGGCACTGAAGCTTTCTTT

d_call: NA
clone_size: NA
j_call: TRBJ2-3
cdr3_length: 15
v_call: TRBV29-1
cdr3_aa: CSVEDWGALTDTQYF
cdr3_nt: TGCAGCGTTGAAGATTGGGGAGCCCTCACAGATACGCAGTATTTT

d_call: TRBD1
clone_size: NA
j_call: TRBJ1-2
cdr3_length: 13
v_call: TRBV5-8
cdr3_aa: CASTGTAPYGYTF
cdr3_nt: TGTGCCAGCACCGGGACAGCTCCCTATGGCTACACCTTC

d_call: NA
clone_size: once
j_call: TRBJ2-7
cdr3_length: 13
v_call: TRBV25-1
cdr3_aa: CASSEGARNEQYF
cdr3_nt: TGTGCCAGCAGTGAAGGGGCTCGGAACGAGCAGTACTTC

d_call: NA
clone_size: NA
j_call: TRBJ2-7
cdr3_length: 12
v_call: TRBV3-1/TRBV3-2
cdr3_aa: CASSRSSSEQYF
cdr3_nt: TGTGCCAGCAGCCGAAGCTCCTCCGAGCAGTACTTC

d_call: NA
clone_size: NA
j_call: TRBJ1-5
cdr3_length: 14
v_call: TRBV18
cdr3_aa: CASSESISNQPQHF
cdr3_nt: TGTGCCAGCTCGGAGAGTATTAGCAATCAGCCCCAGCATTTT

d_call: TRBD1
clone_size: NA
j_call: TRBJ2-5
cdr3_length: 14
v_call: TRBV5-1
cdr3_aa: CASSPQGAAETQYF
cdr3_nt: TGCGCCAGCAGCCCACAGGGGGCGGCAGAGACCCAGTACTTC

d_call: TRBD2
clone_size: NA
j_call: TRBJ2-3
cdr3_length: 17
v_call: TRBV7-2
cdr3_aa: CASSLALKAGSTDTQYF
cdr3_nt: TGTGCCAGCAGCTTAGCGCTCAAAGCGGGATCAACAGATACGCAGTATTTT

d_call: NA
clone_size: NA
j_call: TRBJ2-1
cdr3_length: 15
v_call: TRBV28
cdr3_aa: CASSPDRIYGNEQFF
cdr3_nt: TGTGCCAGCAGTCCCGACAGGATTTACGGCAATGAGCAGTTCTTC

d_call: TRBD2
clone_size: NA
j_call: TRBJ2-7
cdr3_length: 15
v_call: TRBV5-1
cdr3_aa: CASSELAGGSYEQYF
cdr3_nt: TGCGCCAGCAGTGAACTAGCGGGAGGTTCCTACGAGCAGTACTTC

d_call: TRBD1
clone_size: NA
j_call: TRBJ2-3
cdr3_length: 15
v_call: TRBV5-1
cdr3_aa: CASSLMGQPTDTQYF
cdr3_nt: TGCGCCAGCAGTTTGATGGGACAGCCCACAGATACGCAGTATTTT

d_call: NA
clone_size: once
j_call: TRBJ1-1
cdr3_length: 15
v_call: TRBV27
cdr3_aa: CASMGSNTGLSEAFF
cdr3_nt: TGTGCCAGCATGGGGTCGAATACAGGGCTATCTGAAGCCTTCTTT